This T cell receptor (beta chain) was captured by sequencing in a study of T cell responses to AZD1222 COVID-19 vaccine. Trimming took off 4 bases at V and 0 bases at J, with 4 bases between the two ends. The CDR3 is 14 residues long. The germline V gene has CDR1 LNHDA and CDR2 SQIVND (reference sequence). Clones were read by immunoSEQ multiplex PCR, and TCRdb kept only the in-frame ones, dropping some. The sample contains under 200,000 clones, about nine tenths of which appear only once. The receptor's source is an adult in good health. V gene TRBV19 combines with J gene TRBJ2-6; D ambiguous. The source was peripheral blood, collected on day 0 of AZD1222 vaccination. The CDR3 nucleotides read TGTGCCAGTAGTAGGGGCTCTGGGGCCAACGTCCTGACTTTC. Its translation is CASSRGSGANVLTF.